This TCR beta chain was recorded in a study of regulatory T cells in long-lasting Graves disease. With iRepertoire HTBI primers and Arm-PCR of CDR3 regions, TCR beta libraries were built. Via MiXCR, TCRdb re-called the multiplex PCR reads, giving one row per CDR3 protein. This table holds a few hundred thousand distinct CDR3 sequences, about 20% found once. Time point: persistent/refractory GD, antithyroid drugs over 5 years with positive TRAb. Extracted RNA from PBMCs served as the source of the TCR library. The CDR3 spans 16 residues. CDR1 is SGHRS, CDR2 YFSETQ, per germline. J was trimmed by 4 bases and V by 4 bases; bases with no gene match: 9.

This sequence joins TRBV5-1 and TRBJ2-5; 11 nucleotides align to TRBD2. This TCR was recovered from a female donor with Graves disease. Sequencing used peripheral blood mononuclear cells (PBMCs), obtained when the disease was refractory, from a patient treated with antithyroid drugs. CDR3 protein: CASSTVSGRAPETQYF. As DNA, the CDR3 is TGCGCCAGCAGCACCGTTAGCGGGAGGGCCCCAGAGACCCAGTACTTC.